This entry concerns a single TCR beta chain. These data originate in a study of blood T cell repertoires in COVID-19. Study context: The origin of the acute and convalescent COVID-19 samples was the United States, Italy and Spain. PBMCs, B-cell-depleted T cells, or T cells provided the cDNA or gDNA that made up the material.

Authors' analysis steps: Quantification of nucleated cells was approximated via reference gene primer amplification. The table came from immunoSEQ multiplex PCR; TCRdb's copy has only in-frame clones and leaves some out. V and J calls and clone size are those listed in that table; D and trimming were worked out from the DNA. The sample lists around 63,000 clones, over 75% occurring once. Germline values: CDR1 SGHAT, CDR2 FQNNGV. Between the trimmed V and J ends, which lost 5 bases and 5 bases, there was a span of 15 bases. The CDR3 length is 14 residues. The chain couples TRBV11-2 to TRBJ2-5; D might be TRBD2 (5 bases). The TCR originated in a man aged 50 or older with active COVID-19. The specimen sequenced was peripheral blood. CDR3 loop: CASSRRLTGETQYF. Here the CDR3 DNA reads TGTGCCAGCAGCCGCCGACTGACGGGGGAGACCCAGTACTTC.